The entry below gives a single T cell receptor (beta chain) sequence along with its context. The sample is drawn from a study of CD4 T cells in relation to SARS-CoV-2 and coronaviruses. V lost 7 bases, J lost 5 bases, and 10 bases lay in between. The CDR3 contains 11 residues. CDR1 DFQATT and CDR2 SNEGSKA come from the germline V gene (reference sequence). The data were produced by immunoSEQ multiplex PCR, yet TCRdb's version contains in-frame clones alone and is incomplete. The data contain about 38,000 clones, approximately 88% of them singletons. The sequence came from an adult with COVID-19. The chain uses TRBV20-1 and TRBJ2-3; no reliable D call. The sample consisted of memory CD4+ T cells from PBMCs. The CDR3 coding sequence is TGCAGTGTTTCTACTGGAGATACGCAGTATTTT. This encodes CSVSTGDTQYF.